The entry below gives a single T cell receptor (beta chain) sequence along with its context. Its antigen is as yet unknown. The data were taken from a study of cytomegalovirus exposure and HLA in healthy donors. General observations from the study: A later analysis associated approximately 17,000 TCR beta sequences with HLA alleles at a 0.05 false discovery rate.

V trimming: 6 bases; J trimming: 2 bases; junction bases outside the gene matches: 10. The CDR3 has 16 residues. CDR1 and CDR2 (germline): MDHEN, SYDVKM. PCR primers comprised 60 Vbeta and 13 Jbeta primers. Measured with immunoSEQ multiplex PCR; TCRdb has only the in-frame clones, and not every one. The data show roughly 200,000 clones, over 70% seen once. This clonotype was obtained from a woman aged 55-70 years in good health and CMV-seropositive. This rearrangement joins TRBV28 to TRBJ1-2; 9 positions match TRBD1. The sequenced sample was PBMCs. The CDR3 sequence: CASSYPGQGRNYGYTF. The CDR3 DNA is TGTGCCAGCAGCTACCCGGGACAGGGAAGGAACTATGGCTACACCTTC.